Below are 30 T cell receptor beta chains sequenced from a single sample in a study of T cells in Graves' hyperthyroidism and ophthalmopathy. The CDR3 regions of TCR beta were amplified from RNA transcripts. With the HTBI primer set, the TCR CDR3 went through a first round of RT-PCR. TCRdb passed the multiplex PCR reads through MiXCR, listing each CDR3 protein once. Among almost 600,000 distinct CDR3 sequences listed, 46% were seen once. The sequencing sample was made of peripheral blood or thyroid tissue (not recorded which). The receptor source for this set is a woman younger than 35 with Graves' hyperthyroidism.

Many counts were recorded for this clonotype. The rearrangement joins TRBV6-2 or TRBV6-3 to TRBJ2-5; TRBD2 matches at 8 bases. J lost 3 bases, V lost 7 bases, and 7 bases had no gene match. The CDR3 loop spans 14 amino acids. CDR1 MNHEY and CDR2 SVGEGT come from the germline V gene. The CDR3 spells CASTFGGAEETQYF. CDR3 nucleotides: TGTGCCAGCACATTCGGGGGGGCGGAAGAGACCCAGTACTTC.

There are a few counts of this clonotype. J is TRBJ1-5 and V is TRBV19; a weak D match, TRBD2 (5 bases). TRBJ2-3 explains the end of the DNA better; the J call may be wrong. CDR1 LNHDA and CDR2 SQIVND come from the germline V gene (reference sequence). The CDR3 is 15 residues long. Here the CDR3 reads CASSMVGRTPDTQYF. DNA of the CDR3: TGTGCCAGTAGTATGGTCGGCAGGACTCCAGATACGCAGTATTTT.

CDR3 in DNA: TGTGCCATCAGTGAGCCAGGGGTTTCTAACTATGGCTACACCTTC. Its translation: CAISEPGVSNYGYTF. The chain combines TRBV10-3 with TRBJ1-2; weak D call: TRBD1 (6 bases). The CDR3 runs to 15 residues. Germline CDR1 and CDR2: ENHRY and SYGVKD. Trimming removed 2 bases from V and 0 bases from J, with 10 bases in between.

This clonotype occurred a few times. The genes are TRBV30 and TRBJ1-2, with D perhaps matching TRBD1 (5 bases). Trimming removed 7 bases at V and 6 bases at J, with 15 bases between. Germline V CDR1 and CDR2: GTSNPN, SVGIG (reference sequence). The CDR3 is 12 amino acids. The CDR3 spells CAFGRGRHGYTF. The CDR3 region has the DNA TGTGCCTTTGGCCGGGGGAGGCATGGCTACACCTTC.

The V and J genes are TRBV7-3 and TRBJ2-5, with TRBD2 matching 10 bases. The assigned J gene may be wrong: the sequence end matches TRBJ2-1 better. There are 14 residues in the CDR3. Germline lookup yields CDR1 SGHTA and CDR2 FQGTGA. CDR3 nucleotide sequence: TGTGCCAGCAGCCCAGCGGGAGGGTGGCATGAGCAGTTCTTC. As protein: CASSPAGGWHEQFF.

There are many counts of this clonotype. The chain links TRBV20-1 to TRBJ2-7; D may correspond to TRBD1 or TRBD2 (5 bases each). Germline V gives CDR1 DFQATT, CDR2 SNEGSKA (reference sequence). The CDR3 is 18 amino acids. Trimming removed 3 bases at V and 4 bases at J, with 28 bases between. As DNA, the CDR3 is TGCAGTGCTAGTGGGAGCAAACCGGGACCCACGAGGATTTACGAGCAGTACTTC. Translated, it gives CSASGSKPGPTRIYEQYF.

This clonotype was seen repeatedly, ten times or more. The rearrangement links TRBV9 to TRBJ2-7; D might be TRBD1 (5 bases). V lost 0 bases and J lost 3, with 7 bases in between. CDR3 size: 13 residues. Germline assignment: CDR1 SGDLS and CDR2 YYNGEE. The CDR3 here is CASSVGQHYEQYF. In nucleotides, the CDR3 is TGTGCCAGCAGCGTAGGACAGCACTACGAGCAGTACTTC.

This rearrangement joins TRBV5-5 to TRBJ2-5, with D possibly matching TRBD1 (5 bases). The CDR3 totals 10 residues. From germline, CDR1 is SGHKS and CDR2 YYEKEE (reference sequence). V lost 5 bases to trimming and J lost 12 bases, with 11 bases between them. Written as DNA, the CDR3 is TGTGCCAGCAGGTCAGGGCCGGAGTACTTC. Amino acids: CASRSGPEYF.

A word on this clonotype: Germline and junction disagree at one end, which may indicate a read error. The CDR3 DNA sequence: TGTGCCAGTAGCCCCTCCGGGACAGACTCTGGAGACACCATATATTTT. It encodes CASSPSGTDSGDTIYF. V gene TRBV7-8 combines with J gene TRBJ1-3; 7 bases line up with TRBD1. There are 16 residues in the CDR3. Germline V lookup: CDR1 SGHVS, CDR2 FQNEAQ.

The V call is TRBV15, the J call TRBJ1-6, with a weak D call TRBD1 (5 bases). The V gene lost 5 bases and the J gene lost 8 bases, with 13 bases spanning the gap. CDR3 length: 14 amino acids. CDR1 is LNHNV, CDR2 YYDKDF, per germline (reference sequence). The CDR3 spells CATSVGTGDSPLHF. In DNA, the CDR3 is TGTGCCACCAGCGTCGGGACGGGGGATTCACCCCTCCACTTT.

The rearrangement links TRBV2 to TRBJ2-1, with TRBD1 identical over 7 bases. In germline, CDR1 is SNHLY, CDR2 FYNNEI. Losses at the gene ends were 4 bases for V and 6 bases for J; bases not matched to a gene: 6. This CDR3 has 14 residues. The chain's CDR3 is CASSVGRGSNEQFF. CDR3 DNA: TGTGCCAGCAGTGTTGGCAGGGGGAGCAATGAGCAGTTCTTC.

The V and J genes are TRBV6-6 and TRBJ1-1; D might be TRBD1 (5 bases). V was pared by 2 bases and J by 3 bases, with 16 bases between. The length of the CDR3 is 16 residues. In germline, CDR1 is MNHNY, CDR2 SVGAGI (reference sequence). In nucleotides, the CDR3 is TGTGCCAGCAGTTACACATACGGGACGGAGGACACTGAAGCTTTCTTT. Protein product: CASSYTYGTEDTEAFF.

Turning to this clonotype: Because the CDR3 is missing its conserved closing phenylalanine or tryptophan, this is likely a read error. The DNA is left out, because the CDR3 cannot be placed on it with certainty; the CDR3 is given as TCRdb lists it. The V gene is TRBV10-3, the J gene TRBJ1-1. Germline-derived CDR1 and CDR2 are ENHRY and SYGVKD. The CDR3 has 9 residues if both end residues are counted. This chain's CDR3 is CAISSDVRY.

At least ten counts were recorded for this clonotype. V gene TRBV7-9 combines with J gene TRBJ1-1, with D perhaps TRBD1 (5 bases). This CDR3 is built from 15 residues. CDR1 is SEHNR, CDR2 FQNEAQ, per germline (reference sequence). The V gene lost 1 base and the J gene lost 4 bases, with 13 bases spanning the gap. The CDR3: CASSLVRAGLTEAFF. DNA for the CDR3: TGTGCCAGCAGCTTAGTAAGGGCAGGGCTCACTGAAGCTTTCTTT.

In nucleotides, the CDR3 is TGTGCCAGCAGCAGGGGTGGGACAGGTCCTTCGGGCACCGGGGAGCTGTTTTTT. Amino acid sequence: CASSRGGTGPSGTGELFF. The V call is TRBV7-6, the J call TRBJ2-2, with 8 bases that match TRBD1. The length of the CDR3 is 18 residues. J lost 4 bases, V lost 5 bases, and 15 bases had no gene match. The germline V gene encodes CDR1 SGHVS and CDR2 FNYEAQ.

The chain combines TRBV29-1 with TRBJ2-7; TRBD2 aligns across 11 bases. The CDR3 is 17 amino acids. Per the germline V gene, CDR1 is SQVTM and CDR2 is ANQGSEA. V dropped 3 bases and J dropped 2; count of bases not matched to a gene: 12. The CDR3 nucleotides read TGCAGCGTTGATCTGGGTGGTAGCGGGAGGGCCCCCTACGAGCAGTACTTC. Protein product: CSVDLGGSGRAPYEQYF.

The table lists this clonotype with a count of one. A much larger clone lies a single base off, so this may be a read error. The chain carries TRBV6-5 and TRBJ1-1, with D unclear. The CDR3 contains 13 residues. The germline CDR1 and CDR2 sequences are MNHEY and SVGAGI. The V end lost 4 bases, the J end lost 9 bases, and 15 bases lay between the germline ends. CDR3 coding DNA: TGTGCCAGCAGTTCATTTGGGTCAGCTAAAGCTTTCTTT. This codes for CASSSFGSAKAFF.

Ten or more counts support this clonotype. The chain carries TRBV7-9 and TRBJ2-7; D might be TRBD1 (7 bases). Germline CDR1 and CDR2: SEHNR and FQNEAQ (reference sequence). The CDR3 has 15 residues. V gave up 1 base and J gave up 2 bases, with 12 bases separating them. CDR3 region: CASSLVRGTAYEQYF. DNA of the CDR3: TGTGCCAGCAGCTTAGTTCGGGGGACAGCCTACGAGCAGTACTTC.

This clonotype appeared many times. The V and J genes are TRBV2 and TRBJ1-1, with 7 bases lining up with TRBD1. CDR1 is SNHLY, CDR2 FYNNEI, per germline. CDR3 length: 13 amino acids. The ends lost 7 bases at V and 1 base at J; junction bases unmatched: 3. The CDR3 region is CASIGTENTEAFF. The DNA of the CDR3 is TGTGCCAGCATCGGGACAGAGAACACTGAAGCTTTCTTT.

This clonotype was recorded many times. A much larger clone lies one base from this, so it may be a read error. This chain connects TRBV2 to TRBJ1-4; D remains unclear. The CDR3 sequence is 13 residues long. CDR1 and CDR2 from the germline V gene are SNHLY and FYNNEI. The V end was cut by 6 bases, the J end by 8 bases, with 13 bases between. CDR3 coding DNA: TGTGCCAGCAGATTCGGCAGGAGAGAAAAACTGTTTTTT. Its protein is CASRFGRREKLFF.

The rearrangement links TRBV7-3 to TRBJ2-2, with D perhaps TRBD2 (5 bases). This CDR3 comprises 13 residues. In germline, CDR1 is SGHTA, CDR2 FQGTGA. The V gene lost 1 base and the J gene lost 6 bases, with 6 bases spanning the gap. The CDR3 DNA sequence: TGTGCCAGCAGCTTAAGCGGGCCCGGGGAGCTGTTTTTT. Protein sequence: CASSLSGPGELFF.

The sample holds many counts of this clonotype. The gene calls are TRBV5-1 and TRBJ1-1; no reliable D call. Germline CDR1 and CDR2: SGHRS and YFSETQ. This CDR3 is 15 amino acids long. V lost 0 bases and J 3 bases, leaving 12 bases between the germline ends. The CDR3 nucleotides read TGCGCCAGCAGCTTGGCCGTCTCGAAGGACACTGAAGCTTTCTTT. It encodes CASSLAVSKDTEAFF. Full variable domain (remainder filled in from reference TRBV5-1 and TRBJ1-1): KAGVTQTPRYLIKTRGQQVTLSCSPISGHRSVSWYQQTPGQGLQFLFEYFSETQRNKGNFPGRFSGRQFSNSRSEMNVSTLELGDSALYLCASSLAVSKDTEAFFGQGTRLTVV.

The V call is TRBV20-1, the J call TRBJ1-5, with a weak D call TRBD1 (5 bases). Germline assignment: CDR1 DFQATT and CDR2 SNEGSKA (reference sequence). V was clipped by 6 bases and J by 9 bases, with 27 bases between them. This CDR3 is built from 16 residues. CDR3 sequence reads: CSAGGLAGVSGGPQHF. The CDR3 coding sequence is TGCAGTGCGGGCGGACTAGCGGGAGTTTCCGGGGGGCCCCAGCATTTT.

The chain is built from TRBV3-1 and TRBJ1-2; D gene unclear. The CDR3 loop spans 13 amino acids. The V gene lost 1 base and the J gene lost 6 bases, with 9 bases spanning the gap. Germline V gene data show CDR1 as LGHDT and CDR2 as YNNKEL (reference sequence). CDR3 residues: CASSQVGFNGYTF. CDR3 DNA: TGTGCCAGCAGCCAAGTGGGGTTTAATGGCTACACCTTC. The full variable domain, with the rest looked up from reference TRBV3-1 and TRBJ1-2, is DTAVSQTPKYLVTQMGNDKSIKCEQNLGHDTMYWYKQDSKKFLKIMFSYNNKELIINETVPNRFSPKSPDKAHLNLHINSLELGDSAVYFCASSQVGFNGYTFGSGTRLTVV.

This clonotype was recorded at least ten times. CDR3 protein: CASREGLAGEFHEQYF. In DNA, the CDR3 is TGTGCCAGCAGGGAAGGACTAGCGGGAGAATTCCACGAGCAGTACTTC. V usage is TRBV5-6 and J usage is TRBJ2-7; 13 bases are a match to TRBD2. In germline, CDR1 is SGHDT, CDR2 YYEEEE. The CDR3 totals 16 residues. The ends lost 5 bases at V and 5 bases at J; junction bases unmatched: 10. Based on the CDR3 plus reference TRBV5-6 and TRBJ2-7, the full variable domain is DAGVTQSPTHLIKTRGQQVTLRCSPKSGHDTVSWYQQALGQGPQFIFQYYEEEERQRGNFPDRFSGHQFPNYSSELNVNALLLGDSALYLCASREGLAGEFHEQYFGPGTRLTVT.

Ten or more counts support this clonotype. This chain connects TRBV19 to TRBJ2-2; TRBD1 aligns across 7 bases. There are 14 residues in the CDR3. Germline CDR1 reads LNHDA; CDR2 reads SQIVND (reference sequence). The junction had 11 bases not matched to a gene; V was cut back by 8 bases and J by 8 bases. The DNA of the CDR3 is TGTGCCAGTCTAGACAGGGCCTCGAGGGGGGAGCTGTTTTTT. Translation: CASLDRASRGELFF.

This clonotype has a count of ten or more. The chain is built from TRBV19 and TRBJ1-5, with unresolved D. The V gene's germline CDR1 is LNHDA and CDR2 SQIVND (reference sequence). This CDR3 region has 15 residues. V gave up 6 bases and J gave up 2 bases, with 14 bases separating them. CDR3: CASSRGPERNQPQHF. DNA for the CDR3: TGTGCCAGTAGCCGCGGACCGGAACGCAATCAGCCCCAGCATTTT. The full variable domain, rest sourced from reference TRBV19 and TRBJ1-5, is DGGITQSPKYLFRKEGQNVTLSCEQNLNHDAMYWYRQDPGQGLRLIYYSQIVNDFQKGDIAEGYSVSREKKESFPLTVTSAQKNPTAFYLCASSRGPERNQPQHFGDGTRLSIL.

At least ten counts were recorded for this clonotype. V usage is TRBV29-1 and J usage is TRBJ2-2; a weak D match, TRBD1 (6 bases). Germline assignment: CDR1 SQVTM and CDR2 ANQGSEA. The CDR3 sequence is 13 residues long. Deletions cut 0 bases from V and 6 bases from J, with 8 bases between. CDR3 DNA: TGCAGCGTTGAAGACAGGGGTGCCGGGGAGCTGTTTTTT. Protein sequence: CSVEDRGAGELFF.

This clonotype was observed many times. This rearrangement joins TRBV20-1 to TRBJ2-7; perhaps TRBD2 as D (6 bases). Trimming took off 3 bases at V and 0 bases at J, with 15 bases between the two ends. Germline lookup yields CDR1 DFQATT and CDR2 SNEGSKA (reference sequence). There are 15 residues in the CDR3. The CDR3 DNA follows: TGCAGTGCTAGGGAGGGCGGCTGGAGCTCCTACGAGCAGTACTTC. Protein sequence: CSAREGGWSSYEQYF.

As to this clonotype: A read error is likely, as this CDR3 ends without the conserved phenylalanine or tryptophan. It is unclear where the CDR3 begins or ends on the DNA, so no DNA is shown, and the CDR3 is as TCRdb lists it. The chain combines TRBV7-2 with TRBJ1-4. Counting both end residues, the CDR3 totals 10 amino acids. Germline V gene lookup returns CDR1 SGHTA and CDR2 FQGNSA. CDR3 region: CASSLGSLDY.